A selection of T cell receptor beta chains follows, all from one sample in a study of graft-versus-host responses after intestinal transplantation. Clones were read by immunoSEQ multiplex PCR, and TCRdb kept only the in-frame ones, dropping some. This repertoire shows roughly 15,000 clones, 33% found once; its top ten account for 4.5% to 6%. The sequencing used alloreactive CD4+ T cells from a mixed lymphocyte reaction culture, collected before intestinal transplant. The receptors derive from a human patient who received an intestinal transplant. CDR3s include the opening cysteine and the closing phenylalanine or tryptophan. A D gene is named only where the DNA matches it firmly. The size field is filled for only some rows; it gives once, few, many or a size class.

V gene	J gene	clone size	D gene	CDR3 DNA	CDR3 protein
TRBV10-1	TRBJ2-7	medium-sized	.	TGCGCCAGCAGTGAGTCGAGAGGGTTGTGGGGCGAGCAGTACTTC	CASSESRGLWGEQYF
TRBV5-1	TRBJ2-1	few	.	TGCGCCAGCAGCTTGCTAGGGTACAATGAGCAGTTCTTC	CASSLLGYNEQFF
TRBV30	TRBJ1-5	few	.	TGTGCCTGGAGTCACGGGGGGGGCTTAGGTCAGCCCCAGCATTTT	CAWSHGGGLGQPQHF
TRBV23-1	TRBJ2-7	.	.	TGCGCCAGCAGTCAATCGCCACAGGGCAAATACGAGCAGTACTTC	CASSQSPQGKYEQYF
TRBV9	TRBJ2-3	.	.	TGTGCCAGCAGGAAAGGACTGAGCACAGATACGCAGTATTTT	CASRKGLSTDTQYF
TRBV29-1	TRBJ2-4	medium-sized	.	TGCAGCGTTACAGGGCCTGAGGACATTCAGTACTTC	CSVTGPEDIQYF
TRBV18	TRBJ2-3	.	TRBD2	TGTGCCTGCTCACCCGGGACTAGCGGGAGAGTAGATACGCAGTATTTT	CACSPGTSGRVDTQYF
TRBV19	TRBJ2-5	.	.	TGTGCCAGTACTGACGACAGGGGAGGGTCGGAGACCCAGTACTTC	CASTDDRGGSETQYF
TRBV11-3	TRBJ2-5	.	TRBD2	TGTGCCAGCAGCTGGACTAGCGACTCGGAGCAGTACTTC	CASSWTSDSEQYF
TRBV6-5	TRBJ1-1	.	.	TGTGCCAGCAGCCCGGACAGAGGACGCGTGGCTTTCTTT	CASSPDRGRVAFF
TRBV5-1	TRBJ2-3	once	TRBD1	TGCGCCAGCAGCTTGCTCAAGGGGGCTACGGATACGCAGTATTTT	CASSLLKGATDTQYF
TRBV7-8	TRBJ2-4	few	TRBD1	TGTGCCAGCAGCTCAGGGGGCCAAAACATTCAGTACTTC	CASSSGGQNIQYF
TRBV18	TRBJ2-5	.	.	TGTGCCAGCTCTTACAGGGATGGGGGGCAAGAGACCCAGTACTTC	CASSYRDGGQETQYF
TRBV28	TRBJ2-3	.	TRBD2	TGTGCCAGCAGCCTAGCGGGAGGGGTCACAGATACGCAGTATTTT	CASSLAGGVTDTQYF
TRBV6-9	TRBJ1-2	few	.	TGTGCCAGCAGCAGCACCCCGACCTATGGCTACACCTTC	CASSSTPTYGYTF
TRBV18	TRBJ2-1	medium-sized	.	TGTGCCAGCTCACCCCAGGGAGAGCAGTTCTTC	CASSPQGEQFF
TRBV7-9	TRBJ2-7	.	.	TGTGCCAGCAGCCTAGACGCCCGGGATTACGAGCAGTACTTC	CASSLDARDYEQYF
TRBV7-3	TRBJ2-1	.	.	TGTGCCAGCAGCTCGGTCCCGCAGGAGGAGCAGTTCTTC	CASSSVPQEEQFF
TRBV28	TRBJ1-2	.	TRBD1	TGTGCCAGCATTGACAGGGCTAACTATGGCTACACCTTC	CASIDRANYGYTF
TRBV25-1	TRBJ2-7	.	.	TGTGCCAGCAGTGAATGGGGCCTGTACGAGCAGTACTTC	CASSEWGLYEQYF
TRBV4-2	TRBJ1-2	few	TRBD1	TGTGCCAGCAGCTATCCCTTGCCGGGACAGGGGTATGGCTACACCTTC	CASSYPLPGQGYGYTF
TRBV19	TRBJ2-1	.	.	TGTGCCAGTAGTATAGCGGTCACTATCTACAATGAGCAGTTCTTC	CASSIAVTIYNEQFF
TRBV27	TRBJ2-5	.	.	TGTGCCAGCCCCGGAGGGGGGCCGGAGACCCAGTACTTC	CASPGGGPETQYF
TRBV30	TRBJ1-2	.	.	TGTGCCTGTAGCAGGGGTTCTGGCTACACCTTC	CACSRGSGYTF
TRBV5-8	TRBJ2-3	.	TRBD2	TGTGCCAGCAGCTATCCCCGCGGGAGCGGGAGTGTTGATACGCAGTATTTT	CASSYPRGSGSVDTQYF
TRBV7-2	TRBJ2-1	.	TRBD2	TGTGCCAGCACCTCCGGTCGAAGCGGGAGGGCCCACAATGAGCAGTTCTTC	CASTSGRSGRAHNEQFF
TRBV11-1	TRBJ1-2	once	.	TGTGCCAGCAGCTTAGCAGGCTATGGCTACACCTTC	CASSLAGYGYTF
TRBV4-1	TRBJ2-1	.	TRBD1	TGCGCCAGCAGCCAAGATCGGACAGGGCAGTACAATGAGCAGTTCTTC	CASSQDRTGQYNEQFF
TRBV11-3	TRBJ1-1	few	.	TGTGCCAGCAGCTTAGATCAGGTCCGGGTCAACACTGAAGCTTTCTTT	CASSLDQVRVNTEAFF
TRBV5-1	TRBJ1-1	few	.	TGCGCCAGCAGCTACAGGGCGGGAACTGAAGCTTTCTTT	CASSYRAGTEAFF
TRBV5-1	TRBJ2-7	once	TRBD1	TGCGCCAGCAGCTTGCGGGACAGGCTACTGCAGTACTTC	CASSLRDRLLQYF
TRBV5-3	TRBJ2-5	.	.	TGTGCCAGCAGCTTGGCCCAAGAGACCCAGTACTTC	CASSLAQETQYF
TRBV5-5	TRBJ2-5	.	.	TGTGCCAGCAGCTGGACAGTGGAGACCCAGTACTTC	CASSWTVETQYF
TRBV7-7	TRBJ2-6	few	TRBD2	TGTGCCAGCAGCCCTAGGACTAGCGGCTCTGGGGCCAACGTCCTGACTTTC	CASSPRTSGSGANVLTF
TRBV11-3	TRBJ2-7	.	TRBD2	TGTGCCAGCAGCTGGACTAGCGACTCGGAGCAGTACTTC	CASSWTSDSEQYF
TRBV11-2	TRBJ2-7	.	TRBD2	TGTGCCAGCAGCTCGACTCGGACTAGCGGGAGGGCCTACGAGCAGTACTTC	CASSSTRTSGRAYEQYF
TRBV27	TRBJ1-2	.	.	TGTGCCAGCAGTCGCGACAGGCTGGCCTATGGCTACACCTTC	CASSRDRLAYGYTF
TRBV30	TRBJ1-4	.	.	TGTGCCTGGACCTCGACCGGATGGGGGAATGAAAAACTGTTTTTT	CAWTSTGWGNEKLFF
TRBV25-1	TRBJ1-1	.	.	TGTGCCAGCAGTGAATTAGGTCATGGATGGACTGAAGCTTTCTTT	CASSELGHGWTEAFF
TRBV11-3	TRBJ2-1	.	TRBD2	TGTGCCAGCAGCTTAGTCTCGGGAGGGCCGGGGTATGAGCAGTTCTTC	CASSLVSGGPGYEQFF
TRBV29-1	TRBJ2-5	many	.	TGCAGCGTTGGGGGGGCAGGGGAGACCCAGTACTTC	CSVGGAGETQYF
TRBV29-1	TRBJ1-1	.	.	TGCAGCGTTGCCAGGGGGAACACTGAAGCTTTCTTT	CSVARGNTEAFF
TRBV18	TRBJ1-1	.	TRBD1	TGTGCCAGCTCCCCCACGATAGGGACAGGGGGCTGGAGCACTGAAGCTTTCTTT	CASSPTIGTGGWSTEAFF
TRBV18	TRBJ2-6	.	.	TGTGCCAGCTCGCTTCGACACTCTGGGGCCAACGTCCTGACTTTC	CASSLRHSGANVLTF
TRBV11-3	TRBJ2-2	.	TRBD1	TGTGCCAGCAGCCCCGGGACAGGGGGTGCCGGGGAGCTGTTTTTT	CASSPGTGGAGELFF
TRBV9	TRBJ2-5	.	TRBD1	TGTGCCAGCAGCGTACAGGGGGCCGAGACCCAGTACTTC	CASSVQGAETQYF
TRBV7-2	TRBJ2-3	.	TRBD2	TGTGCCAGCAGGAGGACTAGCGGGAGGATTGATACGCAGTATTTT	CASRRTSGRIDTQYF
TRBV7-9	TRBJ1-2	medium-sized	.	TGTGCCAGCAGCTCAAGGGGGGGATCCTCAGGGTATGGCTACACCTTC	CASSSRGGSSGYGYTF
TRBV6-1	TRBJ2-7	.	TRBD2	TGTGCCAGCAGTGTATCTCAGGCTCGGGGGGACGAGCAGTACTTC	CASSVSQARGDEQYF
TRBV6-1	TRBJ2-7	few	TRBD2	TGTGCCAGCAGTGAAAAGGGATGGATCCTAGCGGGAGTCTCCTACGAGCAGTACTTC	CASSEKGWILAGVSYEQYF
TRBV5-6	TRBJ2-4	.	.	TGTGCCAGCAGCCCCCGAGGTTGGTTAGCCAAAAACATTCAGTACTTC	CASSPRGWLAKNIQYF
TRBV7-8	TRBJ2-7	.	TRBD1	TGTGCCAGCAGCTTAGGGGACAGGGGGCTGGAGCAGTACTTC	CASSLGDRGLEQYF
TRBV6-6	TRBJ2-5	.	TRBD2	TGTGCCAGCAGTCCACTAGCGGGAGGCCAAGAGACCCAGTACTTC	CASSPLAGGQETQYF